This T cell receptor (beta chain) was captured in a study of T cell responses to AZD1222 COVID-19 vaccine. Sequenced by immunoSEQ multiplex PCR; TCRdb stores in-frame clones only, minus some. The profile shows nearly 110,000 clones, 90% of them singletons. The CDR3 covers 13 residues. The V gene end was trimmed by 5 bases and the J gene end by 7 bases; junction bases not matched to a gene: 3. CDR1 and CDR2 (germline): SGHKS, YYEKEE (reference sequence). The clonotype originates from an adult who received the AZD1222 COVID-19 vaccine. The sample in question was peripheral blood, obtained 28 days after the second AZD1222 dose. This rearrangement joins TRBV5-5 to TRBJ2-2; 9 bases agree with TRBD2. CDR3 residues: CASSHSGSGELFF. For the CDR3, the DNA is TGTGCCAGCAGTCATAGCGGGAGCGGGGAGCTGTTTTTT.